This T cell receptor beta chain was documented in a study of OX40 agonist ivuxolimab in advanced cancers. Here immunoSEQ multiplex PCR was the method, and the copy in TCRdb shows in-frame clones only, minus some. The table shows 41,000 or so clones, with around 81% occurring only once. The length of the CDR3 is 14 residues. Germline CDR1 is SNHLY and CDR2 is FYNNEI. V gave up 3 bases and J gave up 2 bases, with 10 bases separating them. This clonotype originated in an adult with an advanced solid tumor such as melanoma, head and neck, liver or kidney cancer. Material: CD4+ or CD8+ T cells sorted from blood, obtained in a trial of the OX40 agonist ivuxolimab. The chain is built from TRBV2 and TRBJ2-5, with D possibly TRBD1 on 6 matching bases. CDR3 amino acids: CASSEGARQETQYF. The CDR3 bases are TGTGCCAGCAGTGAGGGGGCCAGGCAAGAGACCCAGTACTTC.